Listed below are T cell receptor beta chains from one sample, sequenced in a study of cytomegalovirus exposure and HLA in healthy donors. The repertoire was sequenced with immunoSEQ multiplex PCR; TCRdb's copy has only in-frame clones and lacks some. The repertoire includes about 130,000 clones, around four fifths of them detected once, and around 5% sits in the top ten. The specimen sequenced was PBMCs. The receptors were gathered from a man younger than 45 in good health. Both conserved end residues are part of each CDR3. The order of the fields is V gene, J gene, CDR3 length, CDR3 protein.

V: TRBV28; J: TRBJ2-5; length: 16; CDR3: CASMSPQGGLLETQYF
V: TRBV6-5; J: TRBJ1-1; length: 12; CDR3: CASSSSQGGAFF
V: TRBV18; J: TRBJ2-1; length: 18; CDR3: CASSPRATSSISYNEQFF
V: TRBV7-2; J: TRBJ2-1; length: 18; CDR3: CASSLATASGTLVNEQFF
V: TRBV13; J: TRBJ1-1; length: 17; CDR3: CASSSPGRWAANTEAFF
V: TRBV30; J: TRBJ2-7; length: 13; CDR3: CAWSTLQAGEQYF
V: TRBV7-2; J: TRBJ2-3; length: 17; CDR3: CASSLVTSYDGTDTQYF
V: TRBV11-3; J: TRBJ2-5; length: 16; CDR3: CASSPQGLSGGETQYF
V: TRBV15; J: TRBJ2-5; length: 16; CDR3: CATRTGALGDQETQYF
V: TRBV5-4; J: TRBJ2-5; length: 15; CDR3: CASSLAFGAGETQYF
V: TRBV19; J: TRBJ2-1; length: 14; CDR3: CASRWETGGDEQFF
V: TRBV5-8; J: TRBJ2-1; length: 16; CDR3: CASSLAASGPYNEQFF
V: TRBV9; J: TRBJ2-5; length: 14; CDR3: CASSVTQGTETQYF
V: TRBV6-5; J: TRBJ2-7; length: 15; CDR3: CASSSTTGAIDEQYF
V: TRBV9; J: TRBJ2-3; length: 14; CDR3: CASTSGASTDTQYF
V: TRBV7-9; J: TRBJ2-7; length: 11; CDR3: CASSFQYEQYF
V: TRBV2; J: TRBJ2-7; length: 15; CDR3: CASSYLSGKAYEQYF
V: TRBV9; J: TRBJ2-1; length: 16; CDR3: CASSVSRDRAYNEQFF
V: TRBV7-9; J: TRBJ2-5; length: 14; CDR3: CASSLGSSQETQYF
V: TRBV6-1; J: TRBJ2-6; length: 15; CDR3: CASSLGNSGANVLTF
V: TRBV11-3; J: TRBJ2-1; length: 12; CDR3: CASSYGRKEQFF
V: TRBV27; J: TRBJ1-1; length: 13; CDR3: CASSTPGNAEAFF
V: TRBV28; J: TRBJ2-7; length: 14; CDR3: CASRGWRDAYEQYF
V: TRBV30; J: TRBJ2-1; length: 13; CDR3: CASSTGERNEQFF
V: TRBV6-4; J: TRBJ2-2; length: 15; CDR3: CASSSGTGDTGELFF
V: TRBV7-9; J: TRBJ2-3; length: 15; CDR3: CASSLDSASTDTQYF
V: TRBV4-1; J: TRBJ2-1; length: 13; CDR3: CASSQDWGGEQFF
V: TRBV2; J: TRBJ2-1; length: 15; CDR3: CAGHSSGSSYNEQFF
V: TRBV4-1; J: TRBJ2-5; length: 16; CDR3: CASSQSSGGLSETQYF
V: TRBV5-4; J: TRBJ2-1; length: 15; CDR3: CASSPNQGWDNEQFF
V: TRBV7-3; J: TRBJ2-7; length: 16; CDR3: CASSLSSDYPLHEQYF
V: TRBV4-2; J: TRBJ2-7; length: 15; CDR3: CASSQESGSHGEQYF
V: TRBV7-2; J: TRBJ2-1; length: 15; CDR3: CASSLAGSFNNEQFF
V: TRBV7-9; J: TRBJ1-1; length: 16; CDR3: CASSFFNRQGNTEAFF